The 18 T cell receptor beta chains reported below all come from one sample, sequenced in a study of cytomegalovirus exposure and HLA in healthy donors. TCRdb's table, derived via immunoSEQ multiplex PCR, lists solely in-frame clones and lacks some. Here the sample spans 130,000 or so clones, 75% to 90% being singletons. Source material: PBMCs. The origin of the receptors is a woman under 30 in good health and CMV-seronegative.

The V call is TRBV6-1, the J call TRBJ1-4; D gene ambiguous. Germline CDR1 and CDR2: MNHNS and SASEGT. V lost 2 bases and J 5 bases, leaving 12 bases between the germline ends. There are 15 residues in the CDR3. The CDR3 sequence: CASSEFGVANEKLFF. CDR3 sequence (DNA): TGTGCCAGCAGTGAATTCGGGGTGGCCAATGAAAAACTGTTTTTT.

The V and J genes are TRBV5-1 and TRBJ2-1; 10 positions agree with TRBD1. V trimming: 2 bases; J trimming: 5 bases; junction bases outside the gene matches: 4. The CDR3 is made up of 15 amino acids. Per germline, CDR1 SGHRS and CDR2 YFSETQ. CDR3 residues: CASSFGTGANNEQFF. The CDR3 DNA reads TGCGCCAGCAGCTTCGGGACAGGGGCAAACAATGAGCAGTTCTTC. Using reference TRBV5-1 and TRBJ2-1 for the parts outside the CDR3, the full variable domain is KAGVTQTPRYLIKTRGQQVTLSCSPISGHRSVSWYQQTPGQGLQFLFEYFSETQRNKGNFPGRFSGRQFSNSRSEMNVSTLELGDSALYLCASSFGTGANNEQFFGPGTRLTVL.

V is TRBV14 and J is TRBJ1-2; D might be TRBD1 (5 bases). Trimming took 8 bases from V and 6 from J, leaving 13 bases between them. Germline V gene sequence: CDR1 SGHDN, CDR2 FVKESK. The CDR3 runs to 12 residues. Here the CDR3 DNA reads TGTGCCAGCGTTTCGGGGGTCAATGGCTACACCTTC. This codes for CASVSGVNGYTF.

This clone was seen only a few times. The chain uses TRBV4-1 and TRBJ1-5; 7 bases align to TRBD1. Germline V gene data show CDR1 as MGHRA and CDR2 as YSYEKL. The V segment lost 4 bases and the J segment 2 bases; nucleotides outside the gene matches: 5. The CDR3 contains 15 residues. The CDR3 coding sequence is TGCGCCAGCAGCCGGGACAGCTACGGCAATCAGCCCCAGCATTTT. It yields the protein CASSRDSYGNQPQHF.

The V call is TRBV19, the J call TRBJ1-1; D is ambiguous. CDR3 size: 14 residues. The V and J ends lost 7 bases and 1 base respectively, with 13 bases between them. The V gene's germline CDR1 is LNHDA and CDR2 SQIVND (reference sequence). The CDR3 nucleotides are TGTGCCAGTATAAAGGAGGGATGGAACACTGAAGCTTTCTTT. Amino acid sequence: CASIKEGWNTEAFF.

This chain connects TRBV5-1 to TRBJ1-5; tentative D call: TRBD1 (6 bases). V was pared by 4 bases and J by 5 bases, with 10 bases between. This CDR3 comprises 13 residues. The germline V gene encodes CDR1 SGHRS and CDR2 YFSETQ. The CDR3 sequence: CASSPGADQPQHF. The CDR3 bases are TGCGCCAGCAGCCCAGGGGCGGATCAGCCCCAGCATTTT.

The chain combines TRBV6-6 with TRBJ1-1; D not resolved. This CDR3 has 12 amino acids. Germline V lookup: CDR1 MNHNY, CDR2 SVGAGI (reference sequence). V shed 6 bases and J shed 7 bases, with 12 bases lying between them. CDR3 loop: CASSVIVNEAFF. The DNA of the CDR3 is TGTGCCAGCAGCGTAATTGTAAATGAAGCTTTCTTT.

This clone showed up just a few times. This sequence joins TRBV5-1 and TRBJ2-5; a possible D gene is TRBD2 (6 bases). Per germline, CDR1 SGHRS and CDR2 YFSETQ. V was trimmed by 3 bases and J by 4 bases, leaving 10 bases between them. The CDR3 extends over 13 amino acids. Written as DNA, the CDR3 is TGCGCCAGCAGCTCGGAGGGTGGAGAGACCCAGTACTTC. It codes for CASSSEGGETQYF.

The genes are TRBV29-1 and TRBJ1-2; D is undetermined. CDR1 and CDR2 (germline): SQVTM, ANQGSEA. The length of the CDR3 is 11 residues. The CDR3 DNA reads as TGCACTAGTTGGGAGGAGGGTGGCTACACCTTC. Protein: CTSWEEGGYTF.

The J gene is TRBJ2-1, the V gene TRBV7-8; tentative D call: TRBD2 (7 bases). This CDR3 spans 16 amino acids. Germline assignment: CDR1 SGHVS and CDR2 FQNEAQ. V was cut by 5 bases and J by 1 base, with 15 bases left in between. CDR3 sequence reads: CASSNPGGVSYNEQFF. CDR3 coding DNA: TGTGCCAGCAGCAATCCGGGGGGCGTTTCCTACAATGAGCAGTTCTTC.

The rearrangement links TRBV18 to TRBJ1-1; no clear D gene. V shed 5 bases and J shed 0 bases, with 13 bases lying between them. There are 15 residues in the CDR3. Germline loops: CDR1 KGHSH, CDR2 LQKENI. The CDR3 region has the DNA TGTGCCAGCTCAGGGCAGCCCCTCGTGAACACTGAAGCTTTCTTT. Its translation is CASSGQPLVNTEAFF.

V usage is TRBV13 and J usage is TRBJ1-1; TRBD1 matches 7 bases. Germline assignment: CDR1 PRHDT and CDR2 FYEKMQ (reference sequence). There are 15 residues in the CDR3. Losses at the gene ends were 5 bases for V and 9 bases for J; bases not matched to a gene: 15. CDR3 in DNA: TGTGCCAGCAGCGACTCCGACAGGGCCGGTGGTAAAGCTTTCTTT. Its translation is CASSDSDRAGGKAFF.

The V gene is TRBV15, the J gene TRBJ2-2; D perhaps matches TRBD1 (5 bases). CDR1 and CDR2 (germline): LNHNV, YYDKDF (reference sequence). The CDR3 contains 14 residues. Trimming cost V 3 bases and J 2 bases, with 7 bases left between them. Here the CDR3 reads CATSSQGNTGELFF. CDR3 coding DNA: TGTGCCACCAGCAGTCAGGGAAACACCGGGGAGCTGTTTTTT.

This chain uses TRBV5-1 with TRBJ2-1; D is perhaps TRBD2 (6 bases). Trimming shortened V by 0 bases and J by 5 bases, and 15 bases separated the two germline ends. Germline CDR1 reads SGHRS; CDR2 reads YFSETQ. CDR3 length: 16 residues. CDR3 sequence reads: CASSLVGGNENNEQFF. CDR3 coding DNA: TGCGCCAGCAGCTTGGTTGGCGGGAACGAAAACAATGAGCAGTTCTTC.

The CDR3 DNA reads TGTGCCAGCAGCCCCCCCGTCGACGAGCAGTACTTC. Residues: CASSPPVDEQYF. The chain has TRBV7-9 and TRBJ2-7; D is undetermined. This CDR3 spans 12 amino acids. Trimming pared 5 bases from V and 5 bases from J, leaving 10 bases between. From germline, CDR1 is SEHNR and CDR2 FQNEAQ (reference sequence).

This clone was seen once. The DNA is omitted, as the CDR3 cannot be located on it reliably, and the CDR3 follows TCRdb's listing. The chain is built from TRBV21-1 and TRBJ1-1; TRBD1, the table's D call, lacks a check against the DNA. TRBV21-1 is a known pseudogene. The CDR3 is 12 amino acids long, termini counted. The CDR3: CASSKVGRGTFF.

In DNA form, the CDR3 reads TGTGCCAGCAGAGGGGACAGGGGGCTTAATCAGCCCCAGCATTTT. It translates to CASRGDRGLNQPQHF. The chain links TRBV2 to TRBJ1-5; 12 positions agree with TRBD1. Trimming removed 6 bases from V and 4 bases from J; junction bases left unmatched: 4. Germline values: CDR1 SNHLY, CDR2 FYNNEI. The CDR3 has 15 amino acids. Full variable domain (rest looked up from reference TRBV2 and TRBJ1-5): EPEVTQTPSHQVTQMGQEVILRCVPISNHLYFYWYRQILGQKVEFLVSFYNNEISEKSEIFDDQFSVERPDGSNFTLKIRSTKLEDSAMYFCASRGDRGLNQPQHFGDGTRLSIL.

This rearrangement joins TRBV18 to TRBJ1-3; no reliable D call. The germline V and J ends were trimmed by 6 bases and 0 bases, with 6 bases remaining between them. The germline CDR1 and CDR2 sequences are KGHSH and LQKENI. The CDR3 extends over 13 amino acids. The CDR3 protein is CASSPSSGNTIYF. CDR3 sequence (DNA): TGTGCCAGCTCCCCGAGCTCTGGAAACACCATATATTTT.